Presented here are 5 T cell receptor beta chains from one specimen sequenced in a study of T-cell reconstitution after alpha-beta-depleted transplantation in children. Preparation of the TCRbeta library was carried out with unique molecular identifiers. MiXCR, run by TCRdb on the PCR reads, gives a single entry per CDR3 protein. This table holds some 550,000 distinct CDR3 sequences, around 18% found once. This specimen consisted of PBMCs from the stem cell graft donor, obtained from the stem cell graft. The receptors shown here come from a human donor who donated a stem cell graft to a child with acute lymphoblastic leukemia.

This clonotype was observed a handful of times. The chain uses TRBV29-1 and TRBJ1-5; D uncertain. CDR3 length: 13 residues. The ends were cut back, 4 bases at V and 7 bases at J, with 14 bases in the middle. Germline CDR1 is SQVTM and CDR2 is ANQGSEA. CDR3 sequence reads: CSVVVVSGQPQHF. CDR3 sequence (DNA): TGCAGCGTTGTCGTGGTTTCGGGCCAGCCCCAGCATTTT.

This clonotype was counted between two and nine times. The chain employs TRBV4-1 and TRBJ2-7; possible D gene TRBD1, 6 bases. The CDR3 is 17 amino acids. Germline CDR1 reads MGHRA; CDR2 reads YSYEKL. V lost 1 base and J lost 0, with 16 bases in between. Written as DNA, the CDR3 is TGCGCCAGCAGCCAAGGAGGACAGACCGGAGCCTCCTACGAGCAGTACTTC. Its translation: CASSQGGQTGASYEQYF.

This clonotype occurred a few times. This chain joins TRBV5-1 and TRBJ2-1; TRBD2 matches at 11 bases. CDR1 is SGHRS, CDR2 YFSETQ, per germline. The CDR3 is made up of 16 amino acids. V gave up 0 bases and J gave up 8 bases; unmatched junction bases: 7. The CDR3 sequence: CASSLEGLAARDEQFF. In DNA form, the CDR3 reads TGCGCCAGCAGCTTGGAGGGACTAGCGGCTAGGGATGAGCAGTTCTTC.

This clonotype has just a few counts. The chain recombines TRBV25-1 with TRBJ2-3, with D unclear. CDR1 MGHDK and CDR2 SYGVNS come from the germline V gene. The CDR3 covers 13 residues. V was shortened by 3 bases and J by 5 bases, with 9 bases between the two germline ends. The CDR3 DNA reads as TGTGCCAGCAGTGATGAAGTAAAAGATACGCAGTATTTT. Its protein is CASSDEVKDTQYF.

At least ten counts were recorded for this clonotype. The chain is built from TRBV5-1 and TRBJ2-3; D gene ambiguous. Germline CDR1 is SGHRS and CDR2 is YFSETQ. V was pared by 4 bases and J by 7 bases, with 19 bases between. The CDR3 runs to 15 residues. The CDR3, as DNA: TGCGCCAGCAGCCATCGATCATCATCAACGAATACGCAGTATTTT. It yields the protein CASSHRSSSTNTQYF.